This T cell receptor beta chain was obtained from a study of T cell repertoires in cytomegalovirus infection. Across the study: Both recently identified HLA-C-restricted and well-studied HLA-B-restricted CMV epitopes were used in the study. Matching HLA type and CMV infection were both indicated by public TCR beta signatures. Study-wide results and limits: HLA-C-restricted, CMV-specific TCR beta clonotypes were dominant ex vivo. Summed frequency of shared TCR beta families picked out CMV carriers who also had the relevant HLA.

The trim removed 1 base at V and 8 bases at J, leaving 8 bases unmatched. The CDR3 covers 15 residues. MiXCR was run by TCRdb on the reads, yielding one entry per CDR3 protein. The sample lists around 900,000 distinct CDR3 sequences, roughly 30% occurring once. This clonotype was found many times. What it binds is not known. The J gene is TRBJ1-2, the V gene TRBV12-3 or TRBV12-4; 9 bases fit TRBD1. The receptor was isolated from a human donor in good health (CMV status not recorded). Some clones in this sample may be carry-over from other donors' samples. Material: cultured CD8+ T cells from PBMCs, obtained from culture after CMV antigen stimulation. CDR3 sequence reads: CASSLGTGDSGGYTF. Here the CDR3 DNA reads TGTGCCAGCAGTTTAGGGACAGGGGATTCCGGCGGCTACACCTTC.